A selection of T cell receptor beta chains follows, all from one sample in a study of T cell repertoires in cytomegalovirus infection. No antigens are known for them. TCRdb independently ran MiXCR on the reads; one entry per CDR3 protein. Among approximately 130,000 distinct CDR3 sequences listed, 20% to 30% were seen once. The sample consisted of PBMCs, sequenced either directly or after in vitro stimulation (not recorded which). These receptors were obtained from a human donor in good health (CMV status not recorded). Some clones in this sample may be carry-over from other donors' samples. CDR3s include the opening cysteine and the closing phenylalanine or tryptophan. D genes are given only for firm matches. A clone size is listed for some rows: how often the clone was seen (once, few, many), or a class if it is expanded.

d_call: -
v_call: TRBV19
j_call: TRBJ1-3
cdr3_length: 14
clone_size: -
cdr3_nt: TGTGCCAGTAGTATCCGGGACCGCGGAAACACCATATATTTT
cdr3_aa: CASSIRDRGNTIYF

d_call: TRBD1
v_call: TRBV29-1
j_call: TRBJ2-7
cdr3_length: 16
clone_size: -
cdr3_nt: TGCAGCGTTATCGGACAGGGTCTCATCAATCCCTACGAGCAGTACTTC
cdr3_aa: CSVIGQGLINPYEQYF

d_call: TRBD1
v_call: TRBV7-2
j_call: TRBJ2-5
cdr3_length: 15
clone_size: many
cdr3_nt: TGTGCCAGCAGCCTAAGGACAGGGAGCCAAGAGACCCAGTACTTC
cdr3_aa: CASSLRTGSQETQYF

d_call: -
v_call: TRBV7-8
j_call: TRBJ2-1
cdr3_length: 14
clone_size: many
cdr3_nt: TGTGCCAGCAGCTTAGCGACGGGCCGGGATGAGCAGTTCTTC
cdr3_aa: CASSLATGRDEQFF

d_call: -
v_call: TRBV19
j_call: TRBJ1-1
cdr3_length: 14
clone_size: few
cdr3_nt: TGTGCCAGCGGAGAGCAGGGGCGCGTCACTGAAGCTTTCTTT
cdr3_aa: CASGEQGRVTEAFF

d_call: -
v_call: TRBV25-1
j_call: TRBJ1-2
cdr3_length: 11
clone_size: once
cdr3_nt: TGTGCCAGCAGTGGGAACTATGGCTACACCTTC
cdr3_aa: CASSGNYGYTF

d_call: TRBD1
v_call: TRBV29-1
j_call: TRBJ2-5
cdr3_length: 12
clone_size: -
cdr3_nt: TGCAGCGTTAACAAGGGGGCAGAGACCCAGTACTTC
cdr3_aa: CSVNKGAETQYF

d_call: -
v_call: TRBV6-5
j_call: TRBJ1-3
cdr3_length: 15
clone_size: many
cdr3_nt: TGTGCCAGCAGTTACAGTCTTTTCTCTGGAAACACCATATATTTT
cdr3_aa: CASSYSLFSGNTIYF

d_call: -
v_call: TRBV7-2
j_call: TRBJ2-3
cdr3_length: 11
clone_size: -
cdr3_nt: TGTGCCAGCAGCTTAGCGTGGGACCAGTATTTT
cdr3_aa: CASSLAWDQYF

d_call: -
v_call: TRBV7-2
j_call: TRBJ2-1
cdr3_length: 15
clone_size: -
cdr3_nt: TGTGCCAGCAGCTTAGATAGCGGAAACTACAATGAGCAGTTCTTC
cdr3_aa: CASSLDSGNYNEQFF

d_call: -
v_call: TRBV20-1
j_call: TRBJ2-1
cdr3_length: 13
clone_size: -
cdr3_nt: TGCAGTGCTAGGGCCCAAGGGTACAATGAGCAGTTCTTC
cdr3_aa: CSARAQGYNEQFF

d_call: -
v_call: TRBV28
j_call: TRBJ1-5
cdr3_length: 19
clone_size: many
cdr3_nt: TGTGCCAGCAGTTTATTCCTCCTGGTTGATCGGATTAGCAATCAGCCCCAGCATTTT
cdr3_aa: CASSLFLLVDRISNQPQHF